This T cell receptor (beta chain) was documented in a study of identical twins. After template switching added a universal primer site, the resulting cDNA carried unique molecular identifiers. Using its own MiXCR run on the 5' RACE reads, TCRdb lists one record per CDR3 protein. In the table there are more than 250,000 distinct CDR3 sequences, about 8% of which are singletons. Study-wide results and limits: Compared with models, monozygotic twins showed more out-of-frame TCR alpha sharing.

This clonotype was counted many times. The antigen is undetermined. Germline V CDR1 and CDR2: SQVTM, ANQGSEA. The CDR3 has 13 amino acids. Trimming pared 5 bases from V and 0 bases from J, leaving 8 bases between. The sample was also linked to a second study, of yellow fever vaccine responses in identical twins.

The sample was memory (CD45RO+) T cells sorted from blood. The J gene is TRBJ2-1, the V gene TRBV29-1, with TRBD2 as a possible D gene (5 bases). The sequence was obtained from a woman between 18 and 29 years old in good health. The DNA for the CDR3 is TGCAGCGTTAGCGGCAGCTCCTACAATGAGCAGTTCTTC. Protein product: CSVSGSSYNEQFF.